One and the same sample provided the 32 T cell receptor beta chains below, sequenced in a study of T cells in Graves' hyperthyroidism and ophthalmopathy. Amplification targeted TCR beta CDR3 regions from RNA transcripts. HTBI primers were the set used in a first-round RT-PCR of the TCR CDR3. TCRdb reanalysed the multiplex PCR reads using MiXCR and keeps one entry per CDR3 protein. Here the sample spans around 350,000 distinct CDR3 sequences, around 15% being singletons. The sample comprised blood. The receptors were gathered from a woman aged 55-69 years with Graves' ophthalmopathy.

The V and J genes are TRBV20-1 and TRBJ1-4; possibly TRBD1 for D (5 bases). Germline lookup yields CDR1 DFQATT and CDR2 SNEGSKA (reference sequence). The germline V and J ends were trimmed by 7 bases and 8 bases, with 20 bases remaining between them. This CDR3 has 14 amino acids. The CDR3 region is CSVDSPGAGEKLFF. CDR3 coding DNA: TGCAGTGTAGACAGCCCCGGAGCCGGCGAAAAACTGTTTTTT.

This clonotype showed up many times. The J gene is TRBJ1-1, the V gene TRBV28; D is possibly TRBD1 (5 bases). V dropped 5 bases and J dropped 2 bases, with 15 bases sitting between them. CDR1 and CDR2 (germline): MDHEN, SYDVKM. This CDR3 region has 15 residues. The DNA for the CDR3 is TGTGCCAGCAGTCCACCCGCAGGGATAAACACTGAAGCTTTCTTT. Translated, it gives CASSPPAGINTEAFF.

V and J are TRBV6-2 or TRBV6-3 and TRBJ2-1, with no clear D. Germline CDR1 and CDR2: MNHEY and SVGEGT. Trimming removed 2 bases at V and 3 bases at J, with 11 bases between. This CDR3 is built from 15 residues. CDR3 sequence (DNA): TGTGCCAGCAGTTACCACGACATGGGCTACAATGAGCAGTTCTTC. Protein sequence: CASSYHDMGYNEQFF.

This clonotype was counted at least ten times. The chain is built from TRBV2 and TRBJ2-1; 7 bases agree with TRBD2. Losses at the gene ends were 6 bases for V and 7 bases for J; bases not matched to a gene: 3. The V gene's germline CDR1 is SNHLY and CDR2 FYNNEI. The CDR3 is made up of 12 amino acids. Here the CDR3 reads CASRARGNEQFF. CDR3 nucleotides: TGTGCCAGCAGAGCGCGGGGGAATGAGCAGTTCTTC. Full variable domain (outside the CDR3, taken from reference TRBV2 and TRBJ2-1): EPEVTQTPSHQVTQMGQEVILRCVPISNHLYFYWYRQILGQKVEFLVSFYNNEISEKSEIFDDQFSVERPDGSNFTLKIRSTKLEDSAMYFCASRARGNEQFFGPGTRLTVL.

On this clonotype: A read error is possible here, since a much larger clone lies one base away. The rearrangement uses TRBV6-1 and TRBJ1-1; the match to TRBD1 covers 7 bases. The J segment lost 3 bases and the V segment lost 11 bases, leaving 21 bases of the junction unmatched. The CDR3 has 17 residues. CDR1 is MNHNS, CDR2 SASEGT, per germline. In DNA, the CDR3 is TGTGCCCCCGAACCCCCCCCCCCACCTACAGGGGACACTGAAGCTTTCTTT. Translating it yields CAPEPPPPPTGDTEAFF.

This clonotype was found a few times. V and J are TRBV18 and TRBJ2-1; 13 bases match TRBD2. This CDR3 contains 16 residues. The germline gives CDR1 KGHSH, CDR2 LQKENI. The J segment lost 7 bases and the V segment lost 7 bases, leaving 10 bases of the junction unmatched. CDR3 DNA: TGTGCCAGCTTAGGAGGACTAGCGGGGGACCCAAATGAGCAGTTCTTC. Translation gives CASLGGLAGDPNEQFF.

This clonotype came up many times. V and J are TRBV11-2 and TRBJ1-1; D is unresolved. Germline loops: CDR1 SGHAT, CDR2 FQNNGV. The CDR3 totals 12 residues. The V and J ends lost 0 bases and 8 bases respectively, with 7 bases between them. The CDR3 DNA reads TGTGCCAGCAGCTTAGAGACCCAAGAAGCTTTCTTT. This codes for CASSLETQEAFF.

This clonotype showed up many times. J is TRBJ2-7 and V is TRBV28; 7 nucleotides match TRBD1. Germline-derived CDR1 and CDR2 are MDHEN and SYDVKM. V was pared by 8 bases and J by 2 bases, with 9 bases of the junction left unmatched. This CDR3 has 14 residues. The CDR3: CASDASGTAYEQYF. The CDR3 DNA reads TGTGCCAGCGACGCGTCCGGGACAGCCTACGAGCAGTACTTC.

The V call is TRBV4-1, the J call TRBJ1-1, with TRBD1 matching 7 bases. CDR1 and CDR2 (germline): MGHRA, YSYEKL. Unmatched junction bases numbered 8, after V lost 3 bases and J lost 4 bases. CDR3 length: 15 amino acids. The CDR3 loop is CASSHADREITEAFF. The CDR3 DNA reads TGCGCCAGCAGCCACGCCGACAGGGAGATCACTGAAGCTTTCTTT.

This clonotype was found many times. The CDR3 coding sequence is TGCAGTGCTAGCAGCGGCTACAATGAGCAGTTCTTC. Protein: CSASSGYNEQFF. This chain connects TRBV20-1 to TRBJ2-1; D might be TRBD2 (5 bases). The CDR3 loop spans 12 amino acids. Trimming removed 3 bases at V and 3 bases at J, with 6 bases between. Germline assignment: CDR1 DFQATT and CDR2 SNEGSKA (reference sequence).

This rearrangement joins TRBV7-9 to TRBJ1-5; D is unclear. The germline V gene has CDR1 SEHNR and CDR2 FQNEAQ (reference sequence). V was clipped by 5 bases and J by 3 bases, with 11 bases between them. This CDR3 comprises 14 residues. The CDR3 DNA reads TGTGCCAGCAGCCCTGACGAGTACAATCAGCCCCAGCATTTT. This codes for CASSPDEYNQPQHF.

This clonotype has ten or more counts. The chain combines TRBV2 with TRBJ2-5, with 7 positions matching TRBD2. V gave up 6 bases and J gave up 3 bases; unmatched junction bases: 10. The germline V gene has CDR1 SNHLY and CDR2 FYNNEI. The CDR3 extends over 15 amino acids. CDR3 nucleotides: TGTGCCAGCAGGCCCTCCCGAAGCGGGGAAGAGACCCAGTACTTC. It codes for CASRPSRSGEETQYF. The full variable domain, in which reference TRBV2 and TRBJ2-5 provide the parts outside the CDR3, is EPEVTQTPSHQVTQMGQEVILRCVPISNHLYFYWYRQILGQKVEFLVSFYNNEISEKSEIFDDQFSVERPDGSNFTLKIRSTKLEDSAMYFCASRPSRSGEETQYFGPGTRLLVL.

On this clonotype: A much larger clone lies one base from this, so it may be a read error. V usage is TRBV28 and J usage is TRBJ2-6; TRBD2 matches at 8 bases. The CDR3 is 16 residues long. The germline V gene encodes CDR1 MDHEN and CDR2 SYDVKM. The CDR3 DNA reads TGTGCCGGCAGGCGGCCGGGGGGGACTGGGGCCAACGTCCTGACTTTC. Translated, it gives CAGRRPGGTGANVLTF.

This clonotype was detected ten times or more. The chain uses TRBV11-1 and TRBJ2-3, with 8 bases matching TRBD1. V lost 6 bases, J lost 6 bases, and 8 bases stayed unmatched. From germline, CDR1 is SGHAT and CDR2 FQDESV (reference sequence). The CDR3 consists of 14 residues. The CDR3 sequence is CASSLSQGADTQYF. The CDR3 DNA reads TGTGCCAGCAGTCTATCTCAGGGGGCTGATACGCAGTATTTT.

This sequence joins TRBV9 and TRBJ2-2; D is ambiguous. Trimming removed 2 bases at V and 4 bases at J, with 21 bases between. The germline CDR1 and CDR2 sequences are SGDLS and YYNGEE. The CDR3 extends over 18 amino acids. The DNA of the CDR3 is TGTGCCAGCAGCGTCGCTAGGCGCAAGGAGAGCGCCACCGGGGAGCTGTTTTTT. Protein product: CASSVARRKESATGELFF.

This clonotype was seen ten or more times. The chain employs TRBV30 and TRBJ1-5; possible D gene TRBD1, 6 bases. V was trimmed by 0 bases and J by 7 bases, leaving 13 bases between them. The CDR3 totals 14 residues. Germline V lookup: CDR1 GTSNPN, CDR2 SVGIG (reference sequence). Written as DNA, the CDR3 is TGTGCCTGGAGTGTTAGGGGGAATAACCAGCCCCAGCATTTT. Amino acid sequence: CAWSVRGNNQPQHF. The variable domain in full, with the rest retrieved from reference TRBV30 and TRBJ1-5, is SQTIHQWPATLVQPVGSPLSLECTVEGTSNPNLYWYRQAAGRGLQLLFYSVGIGQISSEVPQNLSASRPQDRQFILSSKKLLLSDSGFYLCAWSVRGNNQPQHFGDGTRLSIL.

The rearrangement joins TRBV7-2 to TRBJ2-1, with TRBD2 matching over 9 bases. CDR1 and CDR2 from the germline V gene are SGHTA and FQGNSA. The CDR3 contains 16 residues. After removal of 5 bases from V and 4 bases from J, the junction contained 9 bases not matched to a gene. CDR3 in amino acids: CASSLVSGSRYNEQFF. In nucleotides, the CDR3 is TGTGCCAGCAGCCTCGTTAGCGGGAGTAGGTACAATGAGCAGTTCTTC.

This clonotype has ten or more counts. The CDR3 region is CASSPNMGEEDEQYF. In nucleotides, the CDR3 is TGTGCCAGCAGCCCGAACATGGGGGAGGAGGACGAGCAGTACTTC. The chain employs TRBV7-9 and TRBJ2-7, with TRBD2 as a possible D gene (6 bases). The CDR3 is made up of 15 amino acids. The germline gives CDR1 SEHNR, CDR2 FQNEAQ (reference sequence). With 5 bases removed from V and 5 bases from J, the gap between germline ends came to 19 bases.

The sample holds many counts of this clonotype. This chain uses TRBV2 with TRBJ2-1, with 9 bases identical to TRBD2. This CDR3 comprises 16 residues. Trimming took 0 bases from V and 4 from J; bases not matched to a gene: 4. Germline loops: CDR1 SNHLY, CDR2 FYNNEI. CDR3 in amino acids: CASSEATSGFYNEQFF. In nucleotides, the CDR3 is TGTGCCAGCAGTGAAGCTACTAGCGGGTTTTACAATGAGCAGTTCTTC.

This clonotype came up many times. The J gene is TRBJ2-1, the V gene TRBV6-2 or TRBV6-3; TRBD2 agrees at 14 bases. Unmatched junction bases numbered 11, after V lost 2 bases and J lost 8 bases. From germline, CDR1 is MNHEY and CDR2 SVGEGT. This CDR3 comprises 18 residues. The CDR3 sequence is CASSYLYPGTSGRYEQFF. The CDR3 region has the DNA TGTGCCAGCAGTTACCTTTATCCCGGGACTAGCGGGAGATATGAGCAGTTCTTC.

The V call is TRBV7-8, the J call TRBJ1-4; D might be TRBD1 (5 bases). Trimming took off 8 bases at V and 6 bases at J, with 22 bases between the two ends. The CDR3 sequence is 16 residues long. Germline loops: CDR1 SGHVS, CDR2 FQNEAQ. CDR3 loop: CASCGRPGTEDEKLFF. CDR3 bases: TGTGCCAGCTGCGGACGCCCCGGGACCGAAGATGAAAAACTGTTTTTT.

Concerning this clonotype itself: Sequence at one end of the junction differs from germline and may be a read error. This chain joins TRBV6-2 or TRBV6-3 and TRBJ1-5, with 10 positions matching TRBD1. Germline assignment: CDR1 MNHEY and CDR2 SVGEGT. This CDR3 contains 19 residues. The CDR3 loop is CASSDSGDPGTGVNQPQHF. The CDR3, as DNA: TGTGCCAGCAGTGACTCGGGGGACCCCGGGACAGGGGTGAATCAGCCCCAGCATTTT.

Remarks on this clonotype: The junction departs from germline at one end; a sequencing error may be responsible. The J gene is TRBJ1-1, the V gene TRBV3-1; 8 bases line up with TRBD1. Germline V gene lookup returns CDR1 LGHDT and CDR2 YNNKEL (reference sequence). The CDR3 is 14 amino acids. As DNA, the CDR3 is TGTGCCAGCAGGGAGACAGGGGTCCTCACTGAAGCCTTCTTT. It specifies CASRETGVLTEAFF.

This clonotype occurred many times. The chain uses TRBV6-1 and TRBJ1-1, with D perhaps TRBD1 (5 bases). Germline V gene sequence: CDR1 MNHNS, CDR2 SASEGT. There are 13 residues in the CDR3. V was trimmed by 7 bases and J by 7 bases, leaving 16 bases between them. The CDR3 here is CASTKRTGLEAFF. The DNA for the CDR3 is TGTGCCAGCACTAAAAGGACGGGACTTGAAGCTTTCTTT.

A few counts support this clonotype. This chain's CDR3 is CASSQGDRGFSPLHF. CDR3 nucleotide sequence: TGCGCCAGCAGCCAAGGGGACAGGGGATTTTCACCCCTCCACTTT. This rearrangement joins TRBV4-1 to TRBJ1-6, with 10 nucleotides matching TRBD1. This CDR3 is 15 amino acids long. V lost 1 base, J lost 9 bases, and 3 bases stayed unmatched. Germline V CDR1 and CDR2: MGHRA, YSYEKL.

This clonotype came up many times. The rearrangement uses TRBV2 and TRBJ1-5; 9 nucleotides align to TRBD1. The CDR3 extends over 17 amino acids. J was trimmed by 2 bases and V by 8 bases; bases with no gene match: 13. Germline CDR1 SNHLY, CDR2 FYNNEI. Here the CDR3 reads CASQPGQGIDGNQPQHF. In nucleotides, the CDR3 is TGTGCCAGCCAACCGGGACAGGGTATTGATGGCAATCAGCCCCAGCATTTT.

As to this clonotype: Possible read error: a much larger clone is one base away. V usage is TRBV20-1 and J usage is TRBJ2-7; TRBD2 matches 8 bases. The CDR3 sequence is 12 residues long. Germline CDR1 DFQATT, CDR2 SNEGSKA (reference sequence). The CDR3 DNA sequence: TGCAGTGCTAGAGGGCGGGAGGAGGAGCAGCACTTC. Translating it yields CSARGREEEQHF.

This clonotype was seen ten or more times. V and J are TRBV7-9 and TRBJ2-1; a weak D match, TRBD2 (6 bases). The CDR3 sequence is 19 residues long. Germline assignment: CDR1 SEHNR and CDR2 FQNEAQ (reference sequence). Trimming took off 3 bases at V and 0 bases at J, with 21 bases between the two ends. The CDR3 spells CASSLARVGDSSSYNEQFF. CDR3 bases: TGTGCCAGCAGCTTGGCCCGTGTCGGGGACTCGAGCTCCTACAATGAGCAGTTCTTC.

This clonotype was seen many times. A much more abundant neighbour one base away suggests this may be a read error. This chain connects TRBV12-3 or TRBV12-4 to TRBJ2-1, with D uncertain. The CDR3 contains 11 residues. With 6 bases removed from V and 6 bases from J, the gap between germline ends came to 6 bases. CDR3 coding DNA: TGTGCCAGCAGCCCCCTCAATGAGCAGTTCTTC. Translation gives CASSPLNEQFF.

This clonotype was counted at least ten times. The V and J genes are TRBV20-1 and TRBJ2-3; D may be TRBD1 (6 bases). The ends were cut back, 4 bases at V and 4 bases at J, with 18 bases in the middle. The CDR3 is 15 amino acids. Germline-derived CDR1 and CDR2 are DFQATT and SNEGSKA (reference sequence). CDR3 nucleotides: TGCAGTGCTATACGTTCTGGGGGCGGCGCAGATACGCAGTATTTT. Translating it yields CSAIRSGGGADTQYF.

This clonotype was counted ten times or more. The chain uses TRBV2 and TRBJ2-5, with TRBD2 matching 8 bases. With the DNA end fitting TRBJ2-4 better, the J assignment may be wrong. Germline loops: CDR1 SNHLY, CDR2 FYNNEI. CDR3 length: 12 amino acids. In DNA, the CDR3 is TGTGCCAGCCACCCCGGGACTAGCATTCAGTACTTC. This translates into CASHPGTSIQYF.

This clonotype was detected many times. This CDR3 reads CASSLRVGGLMNTEAFF. The DNA for the CDR3 is TGCGCCAGCAGCTTGAGGGTGGGGGGCCTCATGAACACTGAAGCTTTCTTT. The J gene is TRBJ1-1, the V gene TRBV5-1, with D possibly being TRBD1 (6 bases). Germline CDR1 reads SGHRS; CDR2 reads YFSETQ. The CDR3 extends over 17 amino acids. V lost 1 base and J lost 0, with 16 bases in between.